Listed below are T cell receptor beta chains from one sample, sequenced in a study of blood T cell repertoires in COVID-19. Produced via immunoSEQ multiplex PCR; TCRdb's table is partial and in-frame only. The sample shows under 350,000 clones, about 85% of them seen only once. The sample comprised peripheral blood. These receptors were obtained from a man aged 18 to 30 with active or convalescent COVID-19. Each CDR3 is given with its conserved first and last residue. The D gene is left open where the match is weak. A row's size may be missing; if present it is once, few, many or a size class.

j_call | d_call | v_call | clone_size | cdr3_aa | cdr3_nt
TRBJ2-6 | - | TRBV28 | - | CASNANQGTPNVLTF | TGTGCCAGCAACGCGAACCAGGGAACCCCCAACGTCCTGACTTTC
TRBJ2-7 | - | TRBV5-1 | - | CASSLITGSTYEQYF | TGCGCCAGCAGCCTGATTACGGGGTCAACCTACGAGCAGTACTTC
TRBJ1-2 | TRBD1 | TRBV3-1/TRBV3-2 | - | CASSLLTGANYGYTF | TGTGCCAGCAGCCTTCTCACAGGGGCCAACTATGGCTACACCTTC
TRBJ1-3 | - | TRBV6-5 | - | CASSYSIQSSGNTIYF | TGTGCCAGCAGTTACTCGATACAGAGCTCTGGAAACACCATATATTTT
TRBJ2-2 | - | TRBV9 | once | CASSVEFRSGELFF | TGTGCCAGCAGCGTAGAATTCAGGTCCGGGGAGCTGTTTTTT
TRBJ1-4 | TRBD1 | TRBV9 | - | CASSPAAGQGEKLFF | TGTGCCAGCAGCCCAGCTGCGGGACAGGGTGAAAAACTGTTTTTT
TRBJ2-7 | TRBD1 | TRBV7-3 | - | CASSRGQDYEQYF | TGTGCCAGCAGCCGTGGACAGGATTACGAGCAGTACTTC
TRBJ2-1 | TRBD2 | TRBV4-3 | - | CASSQDIKQIAGNYNEQFF | TGCGCCAGCAGCCAGGACATCAAACAAATAGCGGGGAACTACAATGAGCAGTTCTTC
TRBJ1-1 | - | TRBV29-1 | few | CSVVRGLNTEAFF | TGCAGCGTTGTGAGAGGGCTGAACACTGAAGCTTTCTTT
TRBJ1-3 | TRBD1 | TRBV6-6 | - | CATARDRAGNTIYF | TGTGCCACCGCCCGAGACAGGGCTGGAAACACCATATATTTT
TRBJ2-7 | - | TRBV6-2/TRBV6-3 | once | CASSYLARVYEQYF | TGTGCCAGCAGTTACTTGGCCAGGGTCTACGAGCAGTACTTC
TRBJ1-1 | - | TRBV9 | - | CASSSNTGFTEAFF | TGTGCCAGCAGCTCAAATACAGGGTTCACTGAAGCTTTCTTT
TRBJ2-3 | TRBD2 | TRBV15 | few | CATSREAGATDTQYF | TGTGCCACCAGCAGAGAAGCGGGAGCCACAGATACGCAGTATTTT
TRBJ1-2 | - | TRBV18 | - | CASSPSTYGYGYTF | TGTGCCAGCTCACCATCGACGTACGGGTATGGCTACACCTTC
TRBJ1-2 | - | TRBV6-2/TRBV6-3 | - | CASSYRGTSVGYTF | TGTGCCAGCAGTTACCGGGGGACCTCGGTTGGCTACACCTTC
TRBJ2-1 | TRBD2 | TRBV12-5 | - | CASGPGTSVYNEQFF | TGTGCTAGTGGCCCCGGGACTAGCGTATACAATGAGCAGTTCTTC
TRBJ2-3 | TRBD1 | TRBV29-1 | - | CSVGWDSRMTDTQYF | TGCAGCGTTGGATGGGACAGTCGGATGACAGATACGCAGTATTTT
TRBJ2-2 | - | TRBV5-4 | - | CASRLAIGPLTGELFF | TGTGCCAGCAGGCTTGCCATTGGGCCCCTCACCGGGGAGCTGTTTTTT
TRBJ2-7 | TRBD1 | TRBV10-3 | - | CAIKGTGPREQYF | TGTGCCATCAAGGGGACAGGACCAAGGGAGCAGTACTTC
TRBJ1-5 | TRBD1 | TRBV28 | - | CASSEIGQGKRQPQHF | TGTGCCAGCAGCGAAATCGGACAGGGAAAGAGGCAGCCCCAGCATTTT
TRBJ1-5 | - | TRBV24-1 | - | CATSEGGSQGSQPQHF | TGTGCCACCAGTGAAGGAGGTTCACAGGGAAGTCAGCCCCAGCATTTT
TRBJ2-5 | TRBD2 | TRBV19 | once | CASSRTSATGETQYF | TGTGCCAGTAGTAGGACTAGCGCTACCGGAGAGACCCAGTACTTC
TRBJ2-2 | - | TRBV9 | - | CASSVGGVNTGELFF | TGTGCCAGCAGCGTAGGCGGGGTGAACACCGGGGAGCTGTTTTTT
TRBJ1-5 | - | TRBV5-5 | - | CASSPIVRVSNQPQHF | TGTGCCAGCAGCCCTATCGTTCGGGTTAGCAATCAGCCCCAGCATTTT
TRBJ1-1 | - | TRBV6-5 | - | CASSTMDSEAFF | TGTGCCAGCAGTACGATGGACAGCGAAGCTTTCTTT
TRBJ1-4 | - | TRBV30 | - | CAWRGRLGQGNEKLFF | TGTGCCTGGAGAGGTCGCTTGGGGCAGGGGAATGAAAAACTGTTTTTT
TRBJ2-1 | - | TRBV7-2 | - | CASSFFSESSYNEQFF | TGTGCCAGCAGCTTTTTTAGCGAGAGCTCCTACAATGAGCAGTTCTTC
TRBJ1-1 | TRBD1 | TRBV15 | - | CATSRVLTGWDTEAFF | TGTGCCACCAGCAGAGTCTTGACAGGGTGGGACACTGAAGCTTTCTTT
TRBJ1-3 | TRBD1 | TRBV27 | - | CASGRGQGRGNTIYF | TGTGCCAGCGGAAGAGGACAGGGTCGTGGAAACACCATATATTTT
TRBJ2-3 | - | TRBV2 | - | CASSVRPPGTDTQYF | TGTGCCAGCAGTGTGAGACCTCCGGGGACAGATACGCAGTATTTT
TRBJ1-1 | - | TRBV28 | once | CASSLRDTPFGAFF | TGTGCCAGCAGCCTACGGGACACCCCGTTTGGAGCTTTCTTT
TRBJ2-1 | TRBD1 | TRBV5-1 | - | CASRPGTGLSLVNEQFF | TGCGCCAGCAGGCCCGGGACAGGGTTGAGCCTTGTGAATGAGCAGTTCTTC
TRBJ2-7 | TRBD1 | TRBV4-1 | once | CASSQEVGTGAYEQYF | TGCGCCAGCAGCCAAGAGGTGGGGACAGGGGCGTACGAGCAGTACTTC